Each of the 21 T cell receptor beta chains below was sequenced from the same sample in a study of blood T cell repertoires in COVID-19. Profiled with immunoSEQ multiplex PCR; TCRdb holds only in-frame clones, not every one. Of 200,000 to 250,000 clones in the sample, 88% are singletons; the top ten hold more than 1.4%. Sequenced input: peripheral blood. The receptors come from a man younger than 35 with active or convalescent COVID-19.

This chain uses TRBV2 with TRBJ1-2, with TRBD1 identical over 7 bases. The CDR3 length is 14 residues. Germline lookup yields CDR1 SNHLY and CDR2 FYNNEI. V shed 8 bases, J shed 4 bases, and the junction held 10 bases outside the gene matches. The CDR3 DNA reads TGTGCCAGCGTGAAAGGAGGACAGGCCTATGGCTACACCTTC. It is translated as CASVKGGQAYGYTF.

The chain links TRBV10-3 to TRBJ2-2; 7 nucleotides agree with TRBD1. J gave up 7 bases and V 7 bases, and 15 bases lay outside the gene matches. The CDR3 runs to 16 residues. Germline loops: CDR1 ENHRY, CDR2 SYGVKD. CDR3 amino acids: CAITSGNRGAIGELFF. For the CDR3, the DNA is TGTGCCATCACGTCAGGGAACAGGGGTGCGATCGGGGAGCTGTTTTTT.

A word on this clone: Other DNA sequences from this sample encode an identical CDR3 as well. CDR3 amino acids: CAISESTAYEQYF. As DNA, the CDR3 is TGTGCCATCAGTGAGTCAACGGCCTACGAGCAGTACTTC. The chain has TRBV10-3 and TRBJ2-7; no clear D. CDR3 length equals 13 residues. Germline CDR1 is ENHRY and CDR2 is SYGVKD. V was trimmed by 0 bases and J by 2 bases, leaving 5 bases between them.

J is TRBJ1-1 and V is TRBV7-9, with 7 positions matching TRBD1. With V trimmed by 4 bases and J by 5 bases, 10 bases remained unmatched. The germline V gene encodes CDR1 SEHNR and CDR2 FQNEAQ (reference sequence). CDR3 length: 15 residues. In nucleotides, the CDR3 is TGTGCCAGCAGCTCCCTGGAATCACAGGGGACTGAAGCTTTCTTT. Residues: CASSSLESQGTEAFF.

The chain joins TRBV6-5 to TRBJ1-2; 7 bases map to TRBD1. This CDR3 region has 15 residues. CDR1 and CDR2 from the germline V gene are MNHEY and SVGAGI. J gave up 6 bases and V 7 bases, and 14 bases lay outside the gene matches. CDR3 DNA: TGTGCCAGCACCATATCCCTTGACAGGGAACATGGCTACACCTTC. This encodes CASTISLDREHGYTF.

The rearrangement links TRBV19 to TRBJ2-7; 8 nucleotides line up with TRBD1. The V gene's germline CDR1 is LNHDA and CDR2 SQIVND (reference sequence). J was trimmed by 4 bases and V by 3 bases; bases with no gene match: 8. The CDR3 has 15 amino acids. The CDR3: CASSIGQGRLYEQYF. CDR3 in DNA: TGTGCCAGTAGTATTGGACAGGGACGACTATACGAGCAGTACTTC.

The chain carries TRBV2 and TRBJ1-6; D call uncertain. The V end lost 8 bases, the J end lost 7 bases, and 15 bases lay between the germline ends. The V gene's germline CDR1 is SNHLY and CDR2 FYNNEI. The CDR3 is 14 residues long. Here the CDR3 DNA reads TGTGCCAGCGTCGGGTTCCCGCTGAATTCACCCCTCCACTTT. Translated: CASVGFPLNSPLHF.

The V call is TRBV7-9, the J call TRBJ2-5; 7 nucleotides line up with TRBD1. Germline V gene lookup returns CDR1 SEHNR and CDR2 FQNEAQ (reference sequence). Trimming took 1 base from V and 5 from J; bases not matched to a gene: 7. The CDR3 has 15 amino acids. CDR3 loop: CASSLGTGLGETQYF. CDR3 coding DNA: TGTGCCAGCAGCTTAGGGACAGGTTTGGGGGAGACCCAGTACTTC.

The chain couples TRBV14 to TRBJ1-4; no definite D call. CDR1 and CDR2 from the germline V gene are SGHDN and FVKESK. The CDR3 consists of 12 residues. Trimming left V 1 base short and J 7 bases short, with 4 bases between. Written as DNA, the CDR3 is TGTGCCAGCAGCCAAGCTCTTGAAAAACTGTTTTTT. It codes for CASSQALEKLFF.

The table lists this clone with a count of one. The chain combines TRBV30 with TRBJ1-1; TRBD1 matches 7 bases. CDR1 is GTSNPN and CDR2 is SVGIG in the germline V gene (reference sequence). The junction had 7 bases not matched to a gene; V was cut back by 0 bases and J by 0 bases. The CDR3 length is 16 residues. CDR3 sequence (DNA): TGTGCCTGGAGTGTTGGGGACAGCCGAATGAACACTGAAGCTTTCTTT. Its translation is CAWSVGDSRMNTEAFF.

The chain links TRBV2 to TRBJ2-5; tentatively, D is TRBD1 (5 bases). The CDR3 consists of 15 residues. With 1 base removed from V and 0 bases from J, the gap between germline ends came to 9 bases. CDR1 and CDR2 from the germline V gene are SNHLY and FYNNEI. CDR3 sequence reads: CASSEVRTYQETQYF. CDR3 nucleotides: TGTGCCAGCAGTGAAGTGCGGACATACCAAGAGACCCAGTACTTC. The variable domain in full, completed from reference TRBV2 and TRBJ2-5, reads EPEVTQTPSHQVTQMGQEVILRCVPISNHLYFYWYRQILGQKVEFLVSFYNNEISEKSEIFDDQFSVERPDGSNFTLKIRSTKLEDSAMYFCASSEVRTYQETQYFGPGTRLLVL.

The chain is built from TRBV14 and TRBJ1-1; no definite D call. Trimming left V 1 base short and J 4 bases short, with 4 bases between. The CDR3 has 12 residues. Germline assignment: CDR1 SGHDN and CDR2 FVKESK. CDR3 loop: CASSQAVTEAFF. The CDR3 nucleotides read TGTGCCAGCAGCCAAGCGGTCACTGAAGCTTTCTTT.

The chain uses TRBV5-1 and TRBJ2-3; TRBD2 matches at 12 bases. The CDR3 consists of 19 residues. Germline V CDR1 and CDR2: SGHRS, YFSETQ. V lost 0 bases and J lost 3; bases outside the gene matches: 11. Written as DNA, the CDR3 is TGCGCCAGCAGCTTGGTGCTACTAGCGGGAGGAAGCGGGACAGATACGCAGTATTTT. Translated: CASSLVLLAGGSGTDTQYF.

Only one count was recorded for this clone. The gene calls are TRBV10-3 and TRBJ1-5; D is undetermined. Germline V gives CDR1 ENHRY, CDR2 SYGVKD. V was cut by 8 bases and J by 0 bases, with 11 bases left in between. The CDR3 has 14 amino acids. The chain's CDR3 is CAIGPGNSNQPQHF. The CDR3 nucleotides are TGTGCCATCGGCCCAGGCAATAGCAATCAGCCCCAGCATTTT.

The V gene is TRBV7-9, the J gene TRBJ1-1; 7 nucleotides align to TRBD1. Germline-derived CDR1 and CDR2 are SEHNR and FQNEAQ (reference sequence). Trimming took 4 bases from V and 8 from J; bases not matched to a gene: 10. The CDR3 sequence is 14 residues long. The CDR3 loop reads CASSYSHRGTEAFF. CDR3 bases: TGTGCCAGCAGCTATAGTCACAGGGGCACGGAAGCTTTCTTT.

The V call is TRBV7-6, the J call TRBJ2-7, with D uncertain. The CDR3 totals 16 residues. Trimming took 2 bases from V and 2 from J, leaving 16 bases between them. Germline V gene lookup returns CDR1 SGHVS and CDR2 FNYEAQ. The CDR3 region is CASSLRSGEGTYEQYF. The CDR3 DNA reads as TGTGCCAGCAGCTTAAGGTCTGGAGAAGGCACCTACGAGCAGTACTTC. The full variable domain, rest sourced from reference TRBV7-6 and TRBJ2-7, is GAGVSQSPRYKVTKRGQDVALRCDPISGHVSLYWYRQALGQGPEFLTYFNYEAQQDKSGLPNDRFSAERPEGSISTLTIQRTEQRDSAMYRCASSLRSGEGTYEQYFGPGTRLTVT.

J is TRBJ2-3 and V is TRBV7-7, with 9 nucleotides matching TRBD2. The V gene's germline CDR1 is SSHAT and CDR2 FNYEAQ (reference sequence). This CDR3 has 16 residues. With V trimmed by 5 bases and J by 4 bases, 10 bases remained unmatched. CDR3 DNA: TGTGCCAGCAGCGCCGTTAGCGGGAGTGGGGCAGATACGCAGTATTTT. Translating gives CASSAVSGSGADTQYF. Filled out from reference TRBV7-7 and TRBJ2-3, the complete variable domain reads GAGVSQSPRYKVTKRGQDVTLRCDPISSHATLYWYQQALGQGPEFLTYFNYEAQPDKSGLPSDRFSAERPEGSISTLTIQRTEQRDSAMYRCASSAVSGSGADTQYFGPGTRLTVL.

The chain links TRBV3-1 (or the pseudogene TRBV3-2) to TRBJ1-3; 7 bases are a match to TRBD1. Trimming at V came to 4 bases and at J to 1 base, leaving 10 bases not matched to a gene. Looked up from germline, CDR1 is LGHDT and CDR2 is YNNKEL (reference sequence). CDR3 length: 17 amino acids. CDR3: CASSLMRQGSSGNTIYF. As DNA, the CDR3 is TGTGCCAGCAGCCTCATGAGACAGGGATCATCTGGAAACACCATATATTTT.

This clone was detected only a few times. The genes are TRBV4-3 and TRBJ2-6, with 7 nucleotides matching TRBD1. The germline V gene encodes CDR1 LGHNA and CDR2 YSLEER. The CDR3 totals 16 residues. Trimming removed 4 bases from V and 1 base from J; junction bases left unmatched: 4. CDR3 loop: CASSRQQGSGANVLTF. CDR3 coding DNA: TGCGCCAGCAGCCGACAACAGGGGTCTGGGGCCAACGTCCTGACTTTC.

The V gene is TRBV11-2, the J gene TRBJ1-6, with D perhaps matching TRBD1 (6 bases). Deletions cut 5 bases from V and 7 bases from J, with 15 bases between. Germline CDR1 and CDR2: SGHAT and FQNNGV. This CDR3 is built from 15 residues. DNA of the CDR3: TGTGCCAGCAGCCTCAGACAGGCGCTGAATTCACCCCTCCACTTT. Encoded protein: CASSLRQALNSPLHF.

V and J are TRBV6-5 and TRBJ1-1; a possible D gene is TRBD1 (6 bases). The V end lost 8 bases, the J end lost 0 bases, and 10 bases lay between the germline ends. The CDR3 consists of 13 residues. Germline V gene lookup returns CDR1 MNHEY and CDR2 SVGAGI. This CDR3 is CASGTPMNTEAFF. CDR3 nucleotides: TGTGCCAGCGGGACACCCATGAACACTGAAGCTTTCTTT.